This T cell receptor beta chain was sequenced during a study of cytomegalovirus exposure and HLA in healthy donors. Study overall: Earlier, 110 million or so unique TCR beta sequences were recovered from approximately 180 million T cells by an analysis.

Turning to this clone: No antigen is known for it.

Findings of the study overall: In a later analysis, most CMV-associated TCR beta chains appeared HLA-restricted. Cytomegalovirus association was listed for under 200 TCR beta chains.

The PCR had 60 Vbeta and 13 Jbeta primers. The data were produced by immunoSEQ multiplex PCR, yet TCRdb's version contains in-frame clones alone and is incomplete. The sample includes about 240,000 clones, around 80% of them seen just once. The CDR3 covers 12 residues. Germline CDR1 KGHSH, CDR2 LQKENI. V lost 3 bases, J lost 7 bases, and 2 bases stayed unmatched. The rearrangement links TRBV18 to TRBJ1-1; 7 positions match TRBD1. The TCR comes from a woman aged 60 to 75 in good health and CMV-seropositive. Specimen: PBMCs. CDR3 sequence: CASSPDRIEAFF. The DNA of the CDR3 is TGTGCCAGCTCACCGGACAGGATTGAAGCTTTCTTT.